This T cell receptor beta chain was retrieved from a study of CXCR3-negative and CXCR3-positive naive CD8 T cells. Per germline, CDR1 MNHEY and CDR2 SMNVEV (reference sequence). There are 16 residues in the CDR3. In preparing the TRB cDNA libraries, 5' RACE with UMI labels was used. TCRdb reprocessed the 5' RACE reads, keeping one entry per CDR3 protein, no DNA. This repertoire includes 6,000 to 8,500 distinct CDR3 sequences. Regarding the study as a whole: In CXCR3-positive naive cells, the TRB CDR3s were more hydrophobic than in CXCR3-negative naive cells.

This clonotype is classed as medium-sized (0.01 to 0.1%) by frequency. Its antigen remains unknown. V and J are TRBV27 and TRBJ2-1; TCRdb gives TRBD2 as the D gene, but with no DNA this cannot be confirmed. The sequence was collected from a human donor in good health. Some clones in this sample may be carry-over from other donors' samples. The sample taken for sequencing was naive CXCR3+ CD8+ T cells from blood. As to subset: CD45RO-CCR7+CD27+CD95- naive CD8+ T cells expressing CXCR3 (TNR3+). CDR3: CASSLLGVAGDDEQFF.